This TCR beta chain was sequenced for a study of graft-versus-host responses after intestinal transplantation. Overall study results and limits: Across patients carrying graft-donor T cell macrochimerism, allografts held high graft-versus-host to host-versus-graft clonal ratios. Recipient marrow contained GvH clones, some of which appeared first in ileum or blood.

Some clones are missing from TCRdb's copy, which holds only in-frame ones; the method was immunoSEQ multiplex PCR. The sample consists of some 130,000 clones, about 93% of them appearing once. The V end lost 4 bases, the J end lost 8 bases, and 13 bases lay between the germline ends. The CDR3 loop spans 13 amino acids. In germline, CDR1 is SGHRS, CDR2 YFSETQ. Comments on this clone: Its antigen is still unknown.

The gene calls are TRBV5-1 and TRBJ1-3, with a tentative D call TRBD1 (5 bases). This TCR was recovered from a human donor who received an intestinal transplant. The input for sequencing was unstimulated CD4+ T cells sorted from spleen or lymph node cells, taken before intestinal transplant. Here the CDR3 reads CASSPRDLDTIYF. CDR3 DNA: TGCGCCAGCAGCCCCAGGGACCTCGACACCATATATTTT. Combining the CDR3 with reference TRBV5-1 and TRBJ1-3 gives the whole variable domain KAGVTQTPRYLIKTRGQQVTLSCSPISGHRSVSWYQQTPGQGLQFLFEYFSETQRNKGNFPGRFSGRQFSNSRSEMNVSTLELGDSALYLCASSPRDLDTIYFGEGSWLTVV.